This T cell receptor (beta chain) emerged from a study of blood T cell repertoires in COVID-19. Original handling: Amplifying reference gene primers gave estimates of nucleated cell counts. Some clones are missing from TCRdb's copy, which holds only in-frame ones; the method was immunoSEQ multiplex PCR. D and trimming come from the DNA, and the V and J calls and clone size come from that table. The sample has roughly 250,000 clones, roughly 79% seen once. The CDR3 spans 18 residues. Germline V gene data show CDR1 as MNHNS and CDR2 as SASEGT. V lost 4 bases and J lost 4; bases outside the gene matches: 16.

The TCR sequence derives from a woman in her sixties with active or convalescent COVID-19. The V gene is TRBV6-1, the J gene TRBJ2-5; TRBD1 matches 9 bases. The specimen was peripheral blood. CDR3 nucleotides: TGTGCCAGCAGTGGGGTAGACCGGGACAGGGAATACGGAGAGACCCAGTACTTC. Translating it yields CASSGVDRDREYGETQYF.